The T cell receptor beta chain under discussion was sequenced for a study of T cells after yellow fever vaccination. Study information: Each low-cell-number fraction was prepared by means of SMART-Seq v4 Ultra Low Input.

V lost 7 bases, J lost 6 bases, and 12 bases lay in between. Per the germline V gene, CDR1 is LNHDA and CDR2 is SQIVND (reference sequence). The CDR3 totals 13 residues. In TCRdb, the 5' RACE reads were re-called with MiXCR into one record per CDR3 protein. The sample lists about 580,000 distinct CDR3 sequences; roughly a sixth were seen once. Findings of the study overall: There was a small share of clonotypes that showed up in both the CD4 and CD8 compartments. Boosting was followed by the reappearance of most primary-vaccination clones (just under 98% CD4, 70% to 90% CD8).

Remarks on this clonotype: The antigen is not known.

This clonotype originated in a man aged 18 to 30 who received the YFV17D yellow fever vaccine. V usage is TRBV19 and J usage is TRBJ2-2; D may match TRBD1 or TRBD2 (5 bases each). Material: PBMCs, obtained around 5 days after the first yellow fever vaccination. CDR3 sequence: CASIGEKAGELFF. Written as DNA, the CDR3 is TGTGCCAGTATAGGGGAGAAAGCCGGGGAGCTGTTTTTT.